A single sample is the source of the 23 T cell receptor beta chains below, sequenced in a study of blood T cell repertoires in COVID-19. Sequencing used immunoSEQ multiplex PCR; TCRdb keeps in-frame clones, though not all of them. Of 300,000 to 400,000 clones in the sample, 88% were seen once. The sequenced sample was PBMCs or T cells enriched from blood (not recorded which). These TCRs come from a woman in her late teens or twenties who had recovered from COVID-19.

The chain links TRBV4-1 to TRBJ1-2; the match to TRBD1 covers 12 bases. Germline V gene sequence: CDR1 MGHRA, CDR2 YSYEKL. Trimming removed 1 base from V and 5 bases from J; junction bases left unmatched: 8. The CDR3 has 17 amino acids. In DNA, the CDR3 is TGCGCCAGCAGCCAAGTCCCGGGACAGGGGGCGCAGTATGGCTACACCTTC. It codes for CASSQVPGQGAQYGYTF.

This chain joins TRBV5-6 and TRBJ2-7; D not resolved. CDR3 length: 13 amino acids. V was cut by 0 bases and J by 2 bases, with 6 bases left in between. Germline V lookup: CDR1 SGHDT, CDR2 YYEEEE. The CDR3 DNA sequence: TGTGCCAGCAGCTTGGCGGTGACCTACGAGCAGTACTTC. As protein: CASSLAVTYEQYF.

The gene calls are TRBV7-3 and TRBJ2-1; no firm D call. This CDR3 spans 15 amino acids. Germline V gives CDR1 SGHTA, CDR2 FQGTGA. V lost 5 bases and J 2 bases, leaving 13 bases between the germline ends. CDR3 nucleotide sequence: TGTGCCAGCAGCCCCCGGTCAGAGGCCTACAATGAGCAGTTCTTC. It codes for CASSPRSEAYNEQFF.

This chain joins TRBV3-1 (or the pseudogene TRBV3-2) and TRBJ1-6, with TRBD1 identical over 9 bases. With 0 bases clipped from V and 6 bases from J, the junction kept 3 bases outside the gene matches. The CDR3 loop spans 16 amino acids. Germline V lookup: CDR1 LGHDT, CDR2 YNNKEL (reference sequence). The chain's CDR3 is CASSQEGTGPNSPLHF. The CDR3 bases are TGTGCCAGCAGCCAAGAGGGGACAGGGCCTAATTCACCCCTCCACTTT.

This clone was found a few times. The chain recombines TRBV2 with TRBJ1-4; 8 bases match TRBD1. The length of the CDR3 is 15 residues. Looked up from germline, CDR1 is SNHLY and CDR2 is FYNNEI. V was pared by 6 bases and J by 8 bases, with 11 bases of the junction left unmatched. The CDR3 loop reads CASRVHQGAGEKLFF. CDR3 DNA sequence: TGTGCCAGCAGAGTACACCAGGGGGCGGGGGAAAAACTGTTTTTT.

The chain links TRBV4-2 to TRBJ2-1; 8 bases fit TRBD1. The V segment lost 9 bases and the J segment 8 bases; nucleotides outside the gene matches: 18. The CDR3 is 16 amino acids. Germline V CDR1 and CDR2: LGHNA, YNFKEQ. The CDR3 spells CASTELQGGPFDEQFF. The CDR3 nucleotides are TGTGCCAGTACCGAATTACAGGGGGGACCTTTCGATGAGCAGTTCTTC.

V usage is TRBV4-2 and J usage is TRBJ1-1, with D possibly TRBD1 on 5 matching bases. Trimming stripped 4 bases from V and 7 bases from J, with 19 bases between. This CDR3 region has 15 residues. Germline V CDR1 and CDR2: LGHNA, YNFKEQ. The CDR3 DNA follows: TGTGCCAGCAGCCCTCCCCCGGCGGGGACCCATGAAGCTTTCTTT. Its protein product is CASSPPPAGTHEAFF.

V usage is TRBV3-1 (or the pseudogene TRBV3-2) and J usage is TRBJ2-1; perhaps TRBD2 as D (6 bases). CDR1 is LGHDT, CDR2 YNNKEL, per germline (reference sequence). V dropped 4 bases and J dropped 6 bases, with 16 bases sitting between them. This CDR3 spans 15 amino acids. The CDR3 bases are TGTGCCAGCAGCCTCGGGGGTCCCGTCATCAATGAGCAGTTCTTC. It translates to CASSLGGPVINEQFF.

The rearrangement uses TRBV11-2 and TRBJ1-1; a weak D match, TRBD1 (6 bases). V lost 5 bases to trimming and J lost 8 bases, with 15 bases between them. The length of the CDR3 is 13 residues. Germline V gives CDR1 SGHAT, CDR2 FQNNGV. CDR3 sequence reads: CASSPGGAIEAFF. Here the CDR3 DNA reads TGTGCCAGCAGCCCTGGGGGGGCAATCGAAGCTTTCTTT.

The V and J genes are TRBV18 and TRBJ2-1; 15 bases match TRBD2. The CDR3 sequence is 16 residues long. CDR1 and CDR2 from the germline V gene are KGHSH and LQKENI. Unmatched junction bases numbered 6, after V lost 2 bases and J lost 10 bases. CDR3 sequence: CASSPGTSGGFREQFF. CDR3 nucleotide sequence: TGTGCCAGCTCACCAGGGACTAGCGGGGGGTTCAGGGAGCAGTTCTTC.

The chain employs TRBV5-1 and TRBJ2-7; 8 bases are shared with TRBD2. CDR3 size: 17 residues. J was trimmed by 3 bases and V by 0 bases; bases with no gene match: 11. Germline V gene sequence: CDR1 SGHRS, CDR2 YFSETQ. The CDR3 protein is CASSLAPLAGSGYEQYF. CDR3 DNA: TGCGCCAGCAGCTTGGCCCCCTTAGCGGGGTCCGGCTACGAGCAGTACTTC.

The chain uses TRBV2 and TRBJ2-1; TRBD2 might be the D (7 bases). The CDR3 is 12 residues long. CDR1 is SNHLY and CDR2 is FYNNEI in the germline V gene. The CDR3 nucleotides are TGTGCGGGGGGGCCCTCCTACAATGAGCAGTTCTTC. Translated, it gives CAGGPSYNEQFF.

This chain links TRBV21-1 with TRBJ2-1; the table's TRBD2 call for D was not verified on the DNA. TRBV21-1 is listed as a pseudogene. CDR3 length equals 15 residues. CDR3 nucleotide sequence: TGTGCCAGCAGCCCACCTGGCGGGGGGGCCGGTGAGCAGTTCTTC. This gives the protein CASSPPGGGAGEQFF.

The gene calls are TRBV5-6 and TRBJ1-2; TRBD1 agrees at 7 bases. The germline V gene encodes CDR1 SGHDT and CDR2 YYEEEE. The trim removed 0 bases at V and 7 bases at J, leaving 21 bases unmatched. The CDR3 runs 19 residues. CDR3 sequence (DNA): TGTGCCAGCAGCTTGGGACAGGGACCCCAAAGACAGGACTGGGGTGGCTACACCTTC. It encodes CASSLGQGPQRQDWGGYTF.

This rearrangement joins TRBV6-5 to TRBJ2-2; the D gene is possibly TRBD1 (6 bases). CDR3 length: 15 amino acids. Germline-derived CDR1 and CDR2 are MNHEY and SVGAGI. V lost 6 bases and J 1 base, leaving 12 bases between the germline ends. This CDR3 is CASRSDRLNTGELFF. The CDR3 coding sequence is TGTGCCAGCAGATCGGACAGATTGAACACCGGGGAGCTGTTTTTT.

V usage is TRBV19 and J usage is TRBJ1-3, with D possibly matching TRBD1 (5 bases). In germline, CDR1 is LNHDA, CDR2 SQIVND (reference sequence). The CDR3 consists of 15 residues. V gave up 5 bases and J gave up 0 bases, with 11 bases separating them. CDR3 region: CASSPGGDSGNTIYF. CDR3 sequence (DNA): TGTGCCAGTAGTCCCGGGGGAGACTCTGGAAACACCATATATTTT. Full variable domain (remainder filled in from reference TRBV19 and TRBJ1-3): DGGITQSPKYLFRKEGQNVTLSCEQNLNHDAMYWYRQDPGQGLRLIYYSQIVNDFQKGDIAEGYSVSREKKESFPLTVTSAQKNPTAFYLCASSPGGDSGNTIYFGEGSWLTVV.

This chain joins TRBV29-1 and TRBJ2-3; no clear D. The germline V gene encodes CDR1 SQVTM and CDR2 ANQGSEA. CDR3 length equals 13 residues. V lost 8 bases to trimming and J lost 0 bases, with 12 bases between them. CDR3 residues: CSIPVFSTDTQYF. For the CDR3, the DNA is TGCAGCATCCCAGTTTTTAGCACAGATACGCAGTATTTT.

As regards this clone: Additional DNA sequences in this sample encode the identical CDR3. V and J are TRBV7-3 and TRBJ2-7; 7 bases line up with TRBD1. The V gene end was trimmed by 5 bases and the J gene end by 7 bases; junction bases not matched to a gene: 14. The CDR3 has 15 amino acids. Germline V gene data show CDR1 as SGHTA and CDR2 as FQGTGA. The CDR3 protein is CASSPSAKGAREQYF. In nucleotides, the CDR3 is TGTGCCAGCAGCCCCTCGGCCAAGGGGGCAAGGGAGCAGTACTTC.

To note about this clone: Within the sample, other DNA sequences also encode this same CDR3. This rearrangement joins TRBV18 to TRBJ1-1; D is ambiguous. V dropped 3 bases and J dropped 5 bases, with 10 bases sitting between them. The CDR3 is made up of 13 amino acids. In germline, CDR1 is KGHSH, CDR2 LQKENI. CDR3 sequence: CASSPSRGTEAFF. The CDR3 region has the DNA TGTGCCAGCTCACCGAGCCGGGGAACTGAAGCTTTCTTT. Full variable domain (outside the CDR3, taken from reference TRBV18 and TRBJ1-1): NAGVMQNPRHLVRRRGQEARLRCSPMKGHSHVYWYRQLPEEGLKFMVYLQKENIIDESGMPKERFSAEFPKEGPSILRIQQVVRGDSAAYFCASSPSRGTEAFFGQGTRLTVV.

In DNA, the CDR3 is TGTGCCAGCGAGCGGAGCTCCTACAATGAGCAGTTCTTC. Its protein product is CASERSSYNEQFF. V gene TRBV18 combines with J gene TRBJ2-1; perhaps TRBD2 as D (5 bases). Germline loops: CDR1 KGHSH, CDR2 LQKENI. V dropped 8 bases and J dropped 0 bases, with 8 bases sitting between them. The CDR3 spans 13 residues.

The J gene is TRBJ2-3, the V gene TRBV9; 10 positions match TRBD2. Trimming at V came to 0 bases and at J to 2 bases, leaving 9 bases not matched to a gene. The germline CDR1 and CDR2 sequences are SGDLS and YYNGEE. CDR3 size: 18 residues. CDR3 in DNA: TGTGCCAGCAGCGTAGACGGGGGTAGCGGGGGGTCCACAGATACGCAGTATTTT. Its protein is CASSVDGGSGGSTDTQYF. The whole variable domain, remainder taken from reference TRBV9 and TRBJ2-3, is DSGVTQTPKHLITATGQRVTLRCSPRSGDLSVYWYQQSLDQGLQFLIQYYNGEERAKGNILERFSAQQFPDLHSELNLSSLELGDSALYFCASSVDGGSGGSTDTQYFGPGTRLTVL.

The chain uses TRBV19 and TRBJ1-5, with D possibly TRBD1 on 6 matching bases. Trimming took 7 bases from V and 0 from J, leaving 16 bases between them. The length of the CDR3 is 16 residues. Germline assignment: CDR1 LNHDA and CDR2 SQIVND (reference sequence). Here the CDR3 DNA reads TGTGCCAGTACCTCGGACAGACTTTATAGCAATCAGCCCCAGCATTTT. Translated, it gives CASTSDRLYSNQPQHF.

V usage is TRBV11-3 and J usage is TRBJ1-2, with D perhaps matching TRBD1 (5 bases). V dropped 4 bases and J dropped 3 bases, with 21 bases sitting between them. Germline assignment: CDR1 SGHNT and CDR2 YENEEA. This CDR3 is 17 amino acids long. This CDR3 is CASSSQGETLGYYGYTF. In DNA, the CDR3 is TGTGCCAGCAGCTCCCAGGGCGAAACCTTAGGCTACTATGGCTACACCTTC.